These T cell receptor beta chains were read from a single sample in a study of T-cell memory formation after mild COVID-19. From the 5' RACE reads, TCRdb called clonotypes with MiXCR, one entry per CDR3 protein. The table includes about 470,000 distinct CDR3 sequences, 20% to 25% detected once. Specimen: PBMCs or a T cell subset sorted from them (not recorded which). The source of these receptors is an adult woman who had mild COVID-19 (a few samples of this study predate the infection). Cell type and time point are not known. The CDR3 runs from the conserved cysteine through the conserved F or W. D genes are given only for firm matches. Clone size is shown for a subset of rows, as once, few, many or a class of expanded clone.

d_call j_call v_call clone_size cdr3_length cdr3_nt cdr3_aa
- TRBJ1-4 TRBV11-2 - 14 TGTGCCAGCAGCTTAAGCATAGCGAATGAAAAACTGTTTTTT CASSLSIANEKLFF
- TRBJ2-3 TRBV9 - 16 TGTGCCAGCAGCCCTCCGAAGGCTACCGGCACAGATACGCAGTATTTT CASSPPKATGTDTQYF
- TRBJ2-2 TRBV19 few 11 TGTGCCAGTACCGGAACCGGGGAGCTGTTTTTT CASTGTGELFF
TRBD2 TRBJ2-1 TRBV7-9 - 16 TGTGCCAGCAGCCTATGGACTAGCGGGATTGAGAATGAGCAGTTCTTC CASSLWTSGIENEQFF
- TRBJ1-1 TRBV7-9 - 14 TGTGCCAGCGAGTCTCGAGAGGTGAACACTGAAGCTTTCTTT CASESREVNTEAFF
- TRBJ2-1 TRBV19 - 13 TGTGCCAGTAGTTTAGCCGTAGCGCGTGAGCAGTTCTTC CASSLAVAREQFF
- TRBJ1-3 TRBV27 few 17 TGTGCCAGCAGCCGGACCGGACAATCTTTCGCGGGAAACACCATATATTTT CASSRTGQSFAGNTIYF
- TRBJ2-1 TRBV5-1 - 13 TGCGCCAGCAGCCTCACTATGAACGATGAGCAGTTCTTC CASSLTMNDEQFF
- TRBJ1-1 TRBV7-9 many 12 TGTGCCACACAGGGTCAGAACACTGAAGCTTTCTTT CATQGQNTEAFF
TRBD1 TRBJ2-4 TRBV5-6 few 16 TGTGCCAGCAGCTGGGGACAGTTGCTAGCCAAAAACATTCAGTACTTC CASSWGQLLAKNIQYF
- TRBJ2-7 TRBV9 - 14 TGTGCCAGCAGCCCACACACCGGGACACACGAGCAGTACTTC CASSPHTGTHEQYF
- TRBJ1-1 TRBV4-3 - 14 TGCGCCAGCAGCCAAGATCGGGCGAACACTGAAGCTTTCTTT CASSQDRANTEAFF
TRBD1 TRBJ2-3 TRBV5-1 few 15 TGCGCCAGCAGCCTCCGGGACAGGGGATCAGATACGCAGTATTTT CASSLRDRGSDTQYF
- TRBJ1-6 TRBV12-3/TRBV12-4 few 11 TGTGCCAGCAGTTCCGACAAAGCCCTCCACTTT CASSSDKALHF
TRBD2 TRBJ2-4 TRBV20-1 - 17 TGCAGTGCTGCTGTAGCGGGAGGGCCGGGGGTCTATGGCATTCAGTACTTC CSAAVAGGPGVYGIQYF
TRBD2 TRBJ2-7 TRBV14 few 15 TGTGCCAGCAGCCAGCGGTGGGAGGGCCTCAACGAGCAGTACTTC CASSQRWEGLNEQYF
TRBD1 TRBJ2-7 TRBV6-1 few 14 TGTGCCAGCCGGACAGGAGGAACTCTCTACGAGCAGTACTTC CASRTGGTLYEQYF
- TRBJ2-1 TRBV4-3 few 17 TGCGCCAGCAGCCAAGATTTTGTCGGGAGCTCCTACAATGAGCAGTTCTTC CASSQDFVGSSYNEQFF
- TRBJ1-1 TRBV7-9 few 14 TGTGCCAGCAGCTTATCGGACATGAACACTGAAGCTTTCTTT CASSLSDMNTEAFF
- TRBJ2-3 TRBV9 few 16 TGTGCCAGCAGCGGATCAGGACAGCGGACCACAGATACGCAGTATTTT CASSGSGQRTTDTQYF
TRBD1 TRBJ1-1 TRBV27 few 17 TGTGCCAGCAGTTTATCAGGACAGGGAAGTCTAAACACTGAAGCTTTCTTT CASSLSGQGSLNTEAFF
- TRBJ1-2 TRBV7-9 few 12 TGTGCCAGCAGAGCAGGGGACTATGGCTACACCTTC CASRAGDYGYTF
- TRBJ2-1 TRBV12-3/TRBV12-4 - 14 TGTGCCAGCGGAACTTACAGCTCCTACAATGAGCAGTTCTTC CASGTYSSYNEQFF
- TRBJ2-7 TRBV11-2 few 14 TGTGCCAGCGCGTCAGGGACCTCGGTGGGCGAGCAGTACTTC CASASGTSVGEQYF
TRBD2 TRBJ2-6 TRBV7-9 - 18 TGTGCCAGCAGCTCCGGCCCTAGCGGAAAGTCTGGGGCCAACGTCCTGACTTTC CASSSGPSGKSGANVLTF
- TRBJ2-5 TRBV12-3/TRBV12-4 - 15 TGTGCCAGCAGTTTAGCCGTCGGGGGGCACGAGACCCAGTACTTC CASSLAVGGHETQYF
- TRBJ1-3 TRBV7-8 - 15 TGTGCCAGCAGCTTCCGCGGACAAGAGGGAAACACCATATATTTT CASSFRGQEGNTIYF
- TRBJ2-5 TRBV7-9 - 15 TGTGCCAGCAGCTTATTGGACGGGGTACAAGAGACCCAGTACTTC CASSLLDGVQETQYF
TRBD1 TRBJ1-2 TRBV30 few 16 TGTGCCTGGATGACTCCCAGGGCAGGGGGAAAGAATGGCTACACCTTC CAWMTPRAGGKNGYTF
- TRBJ1-1 TRBV18 - 16 TGTGCCAGCTCACGACCCGGTTACTCTTTGAACACTGAAGCTTTCTTT CASSRPGYSLNTEAFF
TRBD2 TRBJ2-1 TRBV6-5 - 13 TGTGCCAGCAGGCCCCCGGCTAGCGGGGGACAGTTCTTC CASRPPASGGQFF